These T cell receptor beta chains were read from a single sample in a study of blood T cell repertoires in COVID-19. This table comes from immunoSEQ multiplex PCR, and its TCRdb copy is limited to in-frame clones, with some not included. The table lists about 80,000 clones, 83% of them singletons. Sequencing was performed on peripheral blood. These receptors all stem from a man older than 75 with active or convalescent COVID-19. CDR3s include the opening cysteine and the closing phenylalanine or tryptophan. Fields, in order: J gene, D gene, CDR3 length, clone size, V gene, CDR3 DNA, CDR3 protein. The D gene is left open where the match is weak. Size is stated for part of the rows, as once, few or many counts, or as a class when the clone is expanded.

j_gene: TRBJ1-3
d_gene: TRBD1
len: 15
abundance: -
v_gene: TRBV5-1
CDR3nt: TGCGCCAGCAGCATATCACAGGGGCCGGGAAACACCATATATTTT
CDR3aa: CASSISQGPGNTIYF

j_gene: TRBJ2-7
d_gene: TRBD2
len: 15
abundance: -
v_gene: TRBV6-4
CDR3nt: TGTGCCAGCAGGATAGCGGCTAGCGGGGGGTACGAGCAGTACTTC
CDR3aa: CASRIAASGGYEQYF

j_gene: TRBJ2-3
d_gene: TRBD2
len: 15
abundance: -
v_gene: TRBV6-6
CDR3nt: TGTGCCAGCAGTCGGACTAGCGGGTCCACAGATACGCAGTATTTT
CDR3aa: CASSRTSGSTDTQYF

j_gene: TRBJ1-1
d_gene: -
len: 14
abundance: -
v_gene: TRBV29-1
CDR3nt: TGCAGCGCCCGAAGCGGACCGATGCTCACTGAAGCTTTCTTT
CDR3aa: CSARSGPMLTEAFF

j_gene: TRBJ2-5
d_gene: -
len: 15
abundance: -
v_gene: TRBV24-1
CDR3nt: TGTGCCACCAGTAGCACAGGGATTGAGGGGGAGACCCAGTACTTC
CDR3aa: CATSSTGIEGETQYF

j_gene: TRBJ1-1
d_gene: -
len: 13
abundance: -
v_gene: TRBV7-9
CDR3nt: TGTGCCAGCAGCTTAGGCGGGGTCACTGAAGCTTTCTTT
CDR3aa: CASSLGGVTEAFF

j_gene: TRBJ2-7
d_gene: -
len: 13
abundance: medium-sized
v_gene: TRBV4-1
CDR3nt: TGCGCCAGCAGCCAAGTTGGCAGCTACGAGCAGTACTTC
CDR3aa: CASSQVGSYEQYF

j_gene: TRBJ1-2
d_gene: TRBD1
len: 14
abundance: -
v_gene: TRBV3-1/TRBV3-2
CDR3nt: TGTGCCAGCAGCACCCCGACAGGGACTCAAGGCTACACCTTC
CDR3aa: CASSTPTGTQGYTF

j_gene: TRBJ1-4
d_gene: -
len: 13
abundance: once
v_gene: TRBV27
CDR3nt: TGTGCCAGCAGCCACCACTCGGGGGAAAAACTGTTTTTT
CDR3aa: CASSHHSGEKLFF

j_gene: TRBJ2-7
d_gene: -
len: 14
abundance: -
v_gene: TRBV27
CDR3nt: TGTGCCAGCAGTTCGAGCAGGCCGACCTACGAGCAGTACTTC
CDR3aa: CASSSSRPTYEQYF

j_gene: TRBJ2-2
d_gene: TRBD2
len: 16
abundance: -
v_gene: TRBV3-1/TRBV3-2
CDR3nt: TGTGCCAGCAGCCCGTCTGAGCGGGGTAACACCGGGGAGCTGTTTTTT
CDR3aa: CASSPSERGNTGELFF

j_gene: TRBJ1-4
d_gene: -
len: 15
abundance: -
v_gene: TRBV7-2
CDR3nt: TGTGCCAGCAGCATACGACAGACAACTAATGAAAAACTGTTTTTT
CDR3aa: CASSIRQTTNEKLFF

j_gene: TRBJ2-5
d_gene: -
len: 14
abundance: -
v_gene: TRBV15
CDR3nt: TGTGCCACCAGCAGAGATGCAGGGTCGTGGACCCAGTACTTC
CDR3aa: CATSRDAGSWTQYF

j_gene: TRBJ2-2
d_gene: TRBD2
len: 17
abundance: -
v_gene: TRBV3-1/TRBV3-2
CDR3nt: TGTGCCAGCAGCCAAGATGTGGCTAGCGGGGCCACCGGGGAGCTGTTTTTT
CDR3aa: CASSQDVASGATGELFF

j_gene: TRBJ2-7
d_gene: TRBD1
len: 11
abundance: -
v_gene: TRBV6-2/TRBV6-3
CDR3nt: TGTGCCAGCAGCCAGGGGGCCGAGCAGTACTTC
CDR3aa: CASSQGAEQYF

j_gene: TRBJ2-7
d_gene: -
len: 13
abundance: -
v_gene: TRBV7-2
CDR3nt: TGTGCCAGCAGCTCTACTGGCAGGGGCGAGCAGTACTTC
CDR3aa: CASSSTGRGEQYF

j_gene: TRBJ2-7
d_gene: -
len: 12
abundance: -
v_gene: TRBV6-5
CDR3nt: TGTGCCAGCAGACCGTCCAGGGACGAGCAGTACTTC
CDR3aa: CASRPSRDEQYF

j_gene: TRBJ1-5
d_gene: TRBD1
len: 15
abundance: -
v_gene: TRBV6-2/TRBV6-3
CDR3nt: TGTGCCAGCAGTACCGCAGGGGGCATGGGGCAGCCCCAGCATTTT
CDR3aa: CASSTAGGMGQPQHF

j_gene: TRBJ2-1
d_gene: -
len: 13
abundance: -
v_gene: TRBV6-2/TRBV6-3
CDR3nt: TGTGCCAGCAGTGGCCGATCAGGGTATGAGCAGTTCTTC
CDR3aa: CASSGRSGYEQFF